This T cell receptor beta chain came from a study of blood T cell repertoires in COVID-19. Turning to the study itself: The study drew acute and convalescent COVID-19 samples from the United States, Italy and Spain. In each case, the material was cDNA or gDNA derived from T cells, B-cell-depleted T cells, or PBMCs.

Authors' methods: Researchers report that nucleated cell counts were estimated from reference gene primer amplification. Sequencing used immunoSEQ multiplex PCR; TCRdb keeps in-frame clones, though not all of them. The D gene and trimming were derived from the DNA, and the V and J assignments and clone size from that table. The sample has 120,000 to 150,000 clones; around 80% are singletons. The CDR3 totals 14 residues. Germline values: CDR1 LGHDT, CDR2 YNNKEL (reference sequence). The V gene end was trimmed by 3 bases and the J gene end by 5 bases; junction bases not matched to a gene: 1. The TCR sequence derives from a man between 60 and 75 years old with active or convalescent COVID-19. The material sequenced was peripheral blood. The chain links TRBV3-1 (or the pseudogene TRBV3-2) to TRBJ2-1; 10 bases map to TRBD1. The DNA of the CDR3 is TGTGCCAGCAGCCAGGGACAGGGGAACAATGAGCAGTTCTTC. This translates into CASSQGQGNNEQFF.